This T cell receptor beta chain is from a study of shared clonotypes between healthy human individuals. Study conclusions and caveats: The diversity represented, both genetic and in exposure history, was limited by few donors.

The naive CD8 fraction comprised CD45RO-negative cells positively selected for CCR7 and excluded terminally differentiated effector memory CD45RA+ cells. CDR1 is SGHDN and CDR2 is FVKESK in the germline V gene. V shed 3 bases and J 2 bases; nucleotides not matched to a gene: 9. CDR3 length: 16 residues. A single count supports this clone. The antigen remains undetermined. TCRdb's table, derived via immunoSEQ multiplex PCR, lists solely in-frame clones and lacks some. The table records roughly 1,800,000 clones, around 96% of them present only once. Input material: naive CD8+ T cells sorted from blood. This chain joins TRBV14 and TRBJ2-7; TRBD1 aligns across 8 bases. The clonotype was recovered from a man between 18 and 29 years old in good health. The CDR3 sequence is CASSQYTGGRTYEQYF. CDR3 nucleotide sequence: TGTGCCAGCAGCCAGTACACAGGGGGGAGAACCTACGAGCAGTACTTC.